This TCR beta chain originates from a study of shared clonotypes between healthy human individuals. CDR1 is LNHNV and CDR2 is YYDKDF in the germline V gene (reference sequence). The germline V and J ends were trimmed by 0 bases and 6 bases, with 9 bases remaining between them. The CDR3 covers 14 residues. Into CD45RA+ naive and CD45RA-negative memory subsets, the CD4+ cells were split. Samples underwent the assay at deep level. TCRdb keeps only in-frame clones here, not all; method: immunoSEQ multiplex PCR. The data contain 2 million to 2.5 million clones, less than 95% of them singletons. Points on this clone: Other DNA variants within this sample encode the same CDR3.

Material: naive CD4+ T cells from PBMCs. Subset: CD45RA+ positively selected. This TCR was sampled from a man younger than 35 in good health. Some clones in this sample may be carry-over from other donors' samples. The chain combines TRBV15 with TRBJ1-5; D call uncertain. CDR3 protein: CATSRDVGPQPQHF. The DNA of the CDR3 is TGTGCCACCAGCAGAGATGTGGGTCCTCAGCCCCAGCATTTT.